This entry features one T cell receptor beta chain sequence. With 0 bases removed from V and 2 bases from J, the gap between germline ends came to 15 bases. CDR3 length: 16 amino acids. CDR1 is SGHTS, CDR2 YDEGEE, per germline. The sample belongs to a study of shared clonotypes between healthy human individuals. Study details: A couple of women and a few men aged 18 to 49 served as donors.

Assay used: immunoSEQ multiplex PCR; TCRdb lists only in-frame clones, some missing. The sample records over 1.4 million clones, around 97% being singletons. Donation came from healthy HIV-negative adults that had no recent acute infections or vaccinations. This TCR came from a man aged 25 to 40 in good health. Sequencing was performed on naive CD4+ T cells sorted from blood. Described subset: CD45RA+ positively selected. This sequence joins TRBV5-8 and TRBJ2-7; perhaps TRBD2 as D (6 bases). CDR3 sequence reads: CASSLAVLAVPYEQYF. For the CDR3, the DNA is TGTGCCAGCAGCTTGGCCGTATTAGCGGTCCCCTACGAGCAGTACTTC.